This TCR beta chain was recovered during a study of yellow fever vaccine responses in identical twins. Notes on the study in general: Among the twins, the vaccine T cell response reportedly seemed partly convergent and partly personalized.

V lost 0 bases to trimming and J lost 1 base; unmatched junction nucleotides: 3. This CDR3 is built from 16 residues. Germline V gene data show CDR1 as MNHEY and CDR2 as SVGAGI. MiXCR, applied by TCRdb to the RT-PCR reads, yields one record per CDR3 protein. Of roughly 18,000 distinct CDR3 sequences detected, about 56% appear once; the ten largest clones hold roughly 7.7%. Comment on this clonotype: Its antigen is not identified.

The chain carries TRBV6-5 and TRBJ2-3; 8 bases line up with TRBD2. The sequence came from a woman aged 18-29 years who received the yellow fever vaccine. The specimen comprised T cells from blood (PBMCs), unsorted or a sorted subset (not recorded which), sampled before or after yellow fever vaccination (not recorded which). The CDR3 DNA is TGTGCCAGCAGTTACTCACCGGGAGGGGGCACAGATACGCAGTATTTT. Protein product: CASSYSPGGGTDTQYF.